This entry features one T cell receptor beta chain sequence. Its target is not known. Germline V CDR1 and CDR2: SGHTA, FQGNSA. This CDR3 comprises 15 residues. Trimming removed 5 bases at V and 7 bases at J, with 15 bases between. Healthy bone marrow donors formed the donor group. At sampling all donors were nominally healthy, likely with unrecorded immune exposures. Amplification used 60 Vbeta primers and 13 Jbeta primers. Assay: immunoSEQ multiplex PCR; the TCRdb copy retains only in-frame clones and omits some. The table includes under 200,000 clones, roughly 89% detected once. The data were taken from a study of cytomegalovirus exposure and HLA in healthy donors. Study-wide results and caveats: Some TCR beta chains (around 180 of them) were listed as cytomegalovirus-associated. An Asian-associated ancestry cluster reportedly showed fewer N-insertions than the approximately 600-donor mean in a later analysis.

The chain employs TRBV7-2 and TRBJ1-6; D perhaps matches TRBD1 (5 bases). This clonotype originated in a woman aged 25-40 years in good health and CMV-seronegative. Sequencing input: PBMCs. The CDR3 loop reads CASSRGASENSPLHF. CDR3 DNA: TGTGCCAGCAGCCGCGGGGCGAGTGAGAATTCACCCCTCCACTTT.